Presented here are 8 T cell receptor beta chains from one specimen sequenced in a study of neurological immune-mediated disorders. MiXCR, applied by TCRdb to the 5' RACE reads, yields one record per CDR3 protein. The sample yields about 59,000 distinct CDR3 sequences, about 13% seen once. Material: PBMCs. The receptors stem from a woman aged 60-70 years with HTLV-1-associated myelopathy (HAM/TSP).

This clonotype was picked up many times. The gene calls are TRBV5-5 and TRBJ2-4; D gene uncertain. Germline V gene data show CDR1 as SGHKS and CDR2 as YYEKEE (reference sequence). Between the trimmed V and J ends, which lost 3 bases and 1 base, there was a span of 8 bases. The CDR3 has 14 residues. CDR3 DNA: TGTGCCAGCAGCTACGGGTTCGCCAAAAACATTCAGTACTTC. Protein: CASSYGFAKNIQYF.

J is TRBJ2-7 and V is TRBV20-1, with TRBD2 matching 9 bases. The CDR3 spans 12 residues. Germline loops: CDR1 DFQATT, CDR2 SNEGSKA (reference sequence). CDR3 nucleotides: TGCAGGGGGGCGGGAGGGGTAGGCGAGCAGTACTTC. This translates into CRGAGGVGEQYF.

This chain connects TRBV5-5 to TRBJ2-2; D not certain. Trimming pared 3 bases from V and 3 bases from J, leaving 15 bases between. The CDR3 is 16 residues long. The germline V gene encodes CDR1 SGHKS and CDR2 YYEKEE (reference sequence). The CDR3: CASSSFSMRDTGELFF. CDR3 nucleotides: TGTGCCAGCAGCTCCTTTAGCATGCGAGACACCGGGGAGCTGTTTTTT. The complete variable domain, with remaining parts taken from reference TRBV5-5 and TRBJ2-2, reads DAGVTQSPTHLIKTRGQQVTLRCSPISGHKSVSWYQQVLGQGPQFIFQYYEKEERGRGNFPDRFSARQFPNYSSELNVNALLLGDSALYLCASSSFSMRDTGELFFGEGSRLTVL.

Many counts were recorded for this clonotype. The CDR3 spells CASSSPQGTFPYGYTF. The CDR3 DNA reads TGTGCCAGCAGTTCCCCTCAGGGTACCTTCCCCTATGGCTACACCTTC. This chain joins TRBV28 and TRBJ1-2; D is possibly TRBD1 (5 bases). Between the trimmed V and J ends, which lost 4 bases and 4 bases, there was a span of 19 bases. Germline assignment: CDR1 MDHEN and CDR2 SYDVKM. There are 16 residues in the CDR3.

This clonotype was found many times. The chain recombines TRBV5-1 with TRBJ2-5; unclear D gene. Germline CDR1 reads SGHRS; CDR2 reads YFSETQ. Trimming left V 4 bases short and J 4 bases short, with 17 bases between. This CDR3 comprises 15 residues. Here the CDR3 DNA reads TGCGCCAGCAGCCCCTCCTTCGCCCTCCGAGAGACCCAGTACTTC. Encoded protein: CASSPSFALRETQYF.

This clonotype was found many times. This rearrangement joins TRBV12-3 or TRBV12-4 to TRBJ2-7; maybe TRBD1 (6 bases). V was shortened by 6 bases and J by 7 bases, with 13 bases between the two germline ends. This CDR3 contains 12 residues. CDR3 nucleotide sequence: TGTGCCAGCAGGAAAACAGGGATTGAGCAGTACTTC. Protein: CASRKTGIEQYF.

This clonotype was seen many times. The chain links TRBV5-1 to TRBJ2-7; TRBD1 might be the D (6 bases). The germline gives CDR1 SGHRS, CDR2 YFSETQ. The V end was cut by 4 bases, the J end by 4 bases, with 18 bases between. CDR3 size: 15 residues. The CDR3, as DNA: TGCGCCAGCAGCCCGACGGGACATCCCCAGTACGAGCAGTACTTC. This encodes CASSPTGHPQYEQYF.

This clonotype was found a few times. CDR3 bases: TGCGCCAGCAGCTCCGCGGGGAAGGGTACCACCGGGGAGCTGTTTTTT. It is translated as CASSSAGKGTTGELFF. This chain links TRBV5-1 with TRBJ2-2, with D perhaps matching TRBD2 (6 bases). The CDR3 runs 16 residues. V gave up 3 bases and J gave up 4 bases, with 16 bases separating them. Germline assignment: CDR1 SGHRS and CDR2 YFSETQ.